The next 5 T cell receptor beta chains were all read from a single sample in a study of T-cell reconstitution after alpha-beta-depleted transplantation in children. The TCRbeta library incorporated unique molecular identifiers. TCRdb redid the calling of the PCR reads with MiXCR, one entry per CDR3 protein. The sample lists approximately 400,000 distinct CDR3 sequences, roughly a tenth occurring once. Source: PBMCs from the stem cell graft donor, taken from the stem cell graft. The receptors shown here come from a human donor who donated a stem cell graft to a child with acute myeloid leukemia.

CDR3 sequence reads: CASSPRGAGETQYF. CDR3 coding DNA: TGCGCCAGCAGCCCGCGGGGGGCAGGCGAGACCCAGTACTTC. The chain is built from TRBV5-1 and TRBJ2-5, with TRBD2 identical over 8 bases. The CDR3 consists of 14 residues. The V gene's germline CDR1 is SGHRS and CDR2 YFSETQ. Trimming removed 4 bases from V and 5 bases from J; junction bases left unmatched: 7.

This clonotype was counted many times. The chain combines TRBV5-1 with TRBJ2-1; 13 nucleotides line up with TRBD2. V shed 4 bases, J shed 7 bases, and the junction held 5 bases outside the gene matches. CDR3 length: 15 amino acids. Germline V gene lookup returns CDR1 SGHRS and CDR2 YFSETQ. The CDR3 is CASSPGLAGDNEQFF. The CDR3 DNA reads as TGCGCCAGCAGCCCCGGACTAGCGGGAGATAATGAGCAGTTCTTC.

There are many counts of this clonotype. This sequence joins TRBV7-3 and TRBJ2-3, with D perhaps matching TRBD1 (6 bases). V lost 2 bases to trimming and J lost 2 bases, with 17 bases between them. Germline assignment: CDR1 SGHTA and CDR2 FQGTGA. The CDR3 has 17 amino acids. The CDR3 nucleotides read TGTGCCAGCAGCTTATCCCCGGCAGGGGCGTTCACAGATACGCAGTATTTT. Its protein is CASSLSPAGAFTDTQYF.

The table lists this clonotype with many counts. The chain uses TRBV28 and TRBJ2-2; the D is unclear. The CDR3 runs 15 residues. Germline-derived CDR1 and CDR2 are MDHEN and SYDVKM. V lost 1 base and J lost 4, with 10 bases in between. The CDR3 loop reads CASSLYGSSTGELFF. The CDR3 DNA is TGTGCCAGCAGTTTATACGGGTCGAGCACCGGGGAGCTGTTTTTT.

The sample holds many counts of this clonotype. The chain joins TRBV5-1 to TRBJ1-1; D gene unclear. The CDR3 extends over 14 amino acids. The germline V and J ends were trimmed by 4 bases and 1 base, with 11 bases remaining between them. Germline-derived CDR1 and CDR2 are SGHRS and YFSETQ. In DNA, the CDR3 is TGCGCCAGCAGCCTTAGTGCGGGGAACACTGAAGCTTTCTTT. Amino acids: CASSLSAGNTEAFF.